These 18 T cell receptor beta chains originate from one sample sequenced in a study of Ad26.COV2.S vaccination and SARS-CoV-2 variants. Only in-frame clones appear in the TCRdb table, and some are missing; sequencing was by immunoSEQ multiplex PCR. The sample contains some 390,000 clones, over 75% of which appear only once. Treatment denoted: around 19 received Ad26.COV2.S at low or high dose, single or two shots; a few received placebo; per-sample allocation not given. Samples analyzed were those drawn on day 63 after the first vaccine or placebo injection. The input for sequencing was peripheral blood, taken in a trial of Ad26.COV2.S vaccine versus placebo. All receptors derive from a person aged 18-60 years who received the Ad26.COV2.S COVID-19 vaccine or a placebo.

The chain carries TRBV5-4 and TRBJ2-3; D perhaps matches TRBD2 (6 bases). Trimming cost V 0 bases and J 9 bases, with 20 bases left between them. This CDR3 comprises 16 residues. Germline V lookup: CDR1 SGHNT, CDR2 YYREEE (reference sequence). Here the CDR3 reads CASSLAPRGGAGTQYF. The DNA for the CDR3 is TGTGCCAGCAGCTTGGCCCCGCGGGGTGGGGCGGGCACGCAGTATTTT.

This rearrangement joins TRBV5-1 to TRBJ1-1; 7 nucleotides line up with TRBD1. Germline CDR1 and CDR2: SGHRS and YFSETQ. The CDR3 has 15 amino acids. The V and J ends lost 2 bases and 1 base, in that order; junction bases with no gene match: 5. CDR3 DNA sequence: TGCGCCAGCAGCTTAACAGGGGTAGGGAACACTGAAGCTTTCTTT. The encoded protein is CASSLTGVGNTEAFF.

This chain uses TRBV7-9 with TRBJ2-3; the match to TRBD2 covers 15 bases. CDR3 length: 16 residues. Losses at the gene ends were 5 bases for V and 3 bases for J; bases not matched to a gene: 3. Germline V gene sequence: CDR1 SEHNR, CDR2 FQNEAQ (reference sequence). In DNA form, the CDR3 reads TGTGCCAGCAGCCTTGGACTAGCGGGAGGGACAGATACGCAGTATTTT. Translation gives CASSLGLAGGTDTQYF.

The chain recombines TRBV19 with TRBJ1-6, with a weak D call TRBD1 (5 bases). The length of the CDR3 is 20 residues. V shed 2 bases and J shed 2 bases, with 22 bases lying between them. Germline CDR1 is LNHDA and CDR2 is SQIVND (reference sequence). The CDR3 spells CASSITPGGPVGAYNSPLHF. CDR3 DNA: TGTGCCAGTAGTATAACCCCGGGGGGACCAGTCGGCGCCTATAATTCACCCCTCCACTTT.

The chain couples TRBV11-2 to TRBJ2-7; 9 bases match TRBD1. The CDR3 contains 16 residues. The V segment lost 5 bases and the J segment 3 bases; nucleotides outside the gene matches: 11. Looked up from germline, CDR1 is SGHAT and CDR2 is FQNNGV. Here the CDR3 reads CASSIAGTGLRYEQYF. CDR3 nucleotides: TGTGCCAGCAGCATCGCCGGGACAGGGTTGCGCTACGAGCAGTACTTC.

The chain's CDR3 is CASHSGSDGYTF. CDR3 coding DNA: TGTGCCAGTCATAGTGGGTCGGATGGCTACACCTTC. This chain connects TRBV19 to TRBJ1-2, with D uncertain. The CDR3 is 12 residues long. Trimming shortened V by 8 bases and J by 6 bases, and 13 bases separated the two germline ends. Germline V gives CDR1 LNHDA, CDR2 SQIVND (reference sequence).

The rearrangement joins TRBV28 to TRBJ2-7; the D gene is possibly TRBD1 (5 bases). This CDR3 is 15 amino acids long. V lost 6 bases and J lost 3, with 18 bases in between. From germline, CDR1 is MDHEN and CDR2 SYDVKM. The CDR3 sequence is CASRSSGWSYYEQYF. The CDR3 DNA sequence: TGTGCCAGCAGATCTTCAGGGTGGAGTTACTACGAGCAGTACTTC.

The rearrangement links TRBV6-1 to TRBJ2-1; D possibly matches TRBD1 or TRBD2 (5 bases each). Trimming stripped 0 bases from V and 9 bases from J, with 18 bases between. CDR3 size: 16 residues. The germline gives CDR1 MNHNS, CDR2 SASEGT. CDR3 amino acids: CASSEARVIRGGEQFF. The CDR3 DNA reads TGTGCCAGCAGTGAAGCGAGGGTTATCCGGGGCGGTGAGCAGTTCTTC.

This clone has more than one count but fewer than ten. V is TRBV7-3 and J is TRBJ2-2; D is perhaps TRBD1 or TRBD2 (7 bases each). Per germline, CDR1 SGHTA and CDR2 FQGTGA. The CDR3 is made up of 14 amino acids. The germline V and J ends were trimmed by 5 bases and 4 bases, with 11 bases remaining between them. CDR3 in DNA: TGTGCCAGCAGCAGGGAGGGGGCCACCGGGGAGCTGTTTTTT. It is translated as CASSREGATGELFF.

J is TRBJ1-2 and V is TRBV19, with 7 bases matching TRBD1. Germline-derived CDR1 and CDR2 are LNHDA and SQIVND (reference sequence). The trim removed 9 bases at V and 0 bases at J, leaving 13 bases unmatched. This CDR3 is built from 16 residues. As DNA, the CDR3 is TGTGCCAGCCTCCTCCAGGGGGGTAGAGCTAACTATGGCTACACCTTC. It translates to CASLLQGGRANYGYTF.

This rearrangement joins TRBV28 to TRBJ2-7, with 14 bases lining up with TRBD2. From germline, CDR1 is MDHEN and CDR2 SYDVKM. J gave up 4 bases and V 5 bases, and 4 bases lay outside the gene matches. This CDR3 is 15 amino acids long. The CDR3 coding sequence is TGTGCCAGCAGTCCGGGACTAGCGGGAGTTTACGAGCAGTACTTC. It yields the protein CASSPGLAGVYEQYF.

This chain joins TRBV28 and TRBJ2-7, with TRBD1 as a possible D gene (5 bases). CDR1 and CDR2 from the germline V gene are MDHEN and SYDVKM. The CDR3 spans 14 residues. V was clipped by 5 bases and J by 2 bases, with 13 bases between them. The CDR3 loop reads CASSPGPGPYEQYF. For the CDR3, the DNA is TGTGCCAGCAGTCCCGGACCAGGGCCCTACGAGCAGTACTTC.

This chain joins TRBV7-9 and TRBJ2-7, with D possibly TRBD2 on 6 matching bases. In germline, CDR1 is SEHNR, CDR2 FQNEAQ (reference sequence). V lost 6 bases and J lost 0, with 9 bases in between. The CDR3 covers 13 residues. The CDR3, as DNA: TGTGCCAGCAGTCCTAGCGCCTCCTACGAGCAGTACTTC. It translates to CASSPSASYEQYF.

The chain links TRBV7-2 to TRBJ2-7; 7 nucleotides align to TRBD2. Per germline, CDR1 SGHTA and CDR2 FQGNSA. The CDR3 is made up of 15 amino acids. V trimming: 1 base; J trimming: 5 bases; junction bases outside the gene matches: 8. The CDR3 DNA follows: TGTGCCAGCAGCTTAGTCGCGGGAGAGGTCCACGAGCAGTACTTC. Protein product: CASSLVAGEVHEQYF.

The chain is built from TRBV27 and TRBJ1-6, with D maybe TRBD1 (6 bases). The CDR3 is 15 residues long. Trimming left V 6 bases short and J 3 bases short, with 12 bases between. The germline CDR1 and CDR2 sequences are MNHEY and SMNVEV (reference sequence). CDR3 DNA sequence: TGTGCCAGCAGACCACAGGGACGCTATAATTCACCCCTCCACTTT. This translates into CASRPQGRYNSPLHF.

This chain links TRBV21-1 with TRBJ1-2; TRBD1 is taken as the D call from the table, unchecked against the DNA. TRBV21-1 is recorded as a pseudogene. The CDR3 is made up of 14 amino acids. The CDR3 protein is CASSKGPRACGYTF. CDR3 in DNA: TGTGCCAGCAGCAAAGGACCCAGGGCGTGCGGCTACACCTTC.

The rearrangement joins TRBV27 to TRBJ2-7; the D call may be TRBD1 or TRBD2 (5 bases each). CDR3 size: 14 residues. CDR1 is MNHEY and CDR2 is SMNVEV in the germline V gene (reference sequence). V was cut by 2 bases and J by 5 bases, with 13 bases left in between. The CDR3 DNA follows: TGTGCCAGCAGTTTACAAGGGACCTCTAACGAGCAGTACTTC. This codes for CASSLQGTSNEQYF.

In this sample, this clone turned up once. The chain is built from TRBV19 and TRBJ2-7; 9 bases are shared with TRBD2. Trimming at V came to 5 bases and at J to 2 bases, leaving 13 bases not matched to a gene. Germline CDR1 is LNHDA and CDR2 is SQIVND (reference sequence). The CDR3 length is 17 residues. CDR3 sequence: CASSRVAGASAPYEQYF. The CDR3, as DNA: TGTGCCAGTAGTCGGGTAGCGGGAGCTAGTGCCCCCTACGAGCAGTACTTC.